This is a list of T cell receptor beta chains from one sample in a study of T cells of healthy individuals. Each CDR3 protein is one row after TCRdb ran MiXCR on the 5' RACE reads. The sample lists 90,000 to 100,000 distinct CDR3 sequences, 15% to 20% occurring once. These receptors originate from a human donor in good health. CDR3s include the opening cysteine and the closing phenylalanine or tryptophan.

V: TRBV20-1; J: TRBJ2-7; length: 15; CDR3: CSARAWQARSYEQYF
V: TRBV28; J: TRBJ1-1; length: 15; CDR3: CASSLAQGSRPEAFF
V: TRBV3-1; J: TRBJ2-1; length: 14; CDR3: CASSQVRGGREQFF
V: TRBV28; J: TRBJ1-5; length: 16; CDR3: CASSPHPGTDNQPQHF
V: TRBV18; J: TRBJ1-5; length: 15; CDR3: CASSSSTGDVQPQHF
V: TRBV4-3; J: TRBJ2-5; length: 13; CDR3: CASSQDTSETQYF
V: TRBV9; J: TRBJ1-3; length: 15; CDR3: CASSVDHSSGNTIYF
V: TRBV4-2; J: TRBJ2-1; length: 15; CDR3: CASSHRDRHYNEQFF
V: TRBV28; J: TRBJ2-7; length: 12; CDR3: CATGTGGYEQYF
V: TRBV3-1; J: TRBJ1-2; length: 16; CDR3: CASSQEAGQGASGYTF
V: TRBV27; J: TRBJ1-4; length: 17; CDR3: CASSLRLPGQPNEKLFF
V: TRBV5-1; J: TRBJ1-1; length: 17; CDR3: CASSLAPLTGGTTEAFF
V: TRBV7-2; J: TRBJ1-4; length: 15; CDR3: CASSSGGQGGEKLFF
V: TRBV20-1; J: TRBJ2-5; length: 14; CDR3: CSALGLADEETQYF
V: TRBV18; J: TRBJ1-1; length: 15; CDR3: CASSPTGTGATEAFF
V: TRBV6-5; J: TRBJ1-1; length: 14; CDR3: CATRTVRGNTEAFF
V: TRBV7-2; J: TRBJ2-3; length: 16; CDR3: CASSKRLAGGADTQYF
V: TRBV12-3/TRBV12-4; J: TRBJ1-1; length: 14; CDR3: CASRPHGPTTEAFF
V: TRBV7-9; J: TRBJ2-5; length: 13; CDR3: CASSLTDAATQYF
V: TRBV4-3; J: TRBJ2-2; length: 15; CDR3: CASSRHHRGNGELFF
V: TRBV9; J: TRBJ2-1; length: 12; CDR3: CASSVGYNEQFF
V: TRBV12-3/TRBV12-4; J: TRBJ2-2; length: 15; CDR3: CASSLERGNTGELFF
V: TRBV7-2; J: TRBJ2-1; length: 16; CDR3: CASSAMRQLSYNEQFF
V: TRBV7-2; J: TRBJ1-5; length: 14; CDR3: CASSLGRVGQPQHF
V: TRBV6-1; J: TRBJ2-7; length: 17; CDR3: CASSEEGWRQFIHEQYF
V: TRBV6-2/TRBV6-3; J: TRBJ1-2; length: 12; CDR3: CASSYGSYGYTF
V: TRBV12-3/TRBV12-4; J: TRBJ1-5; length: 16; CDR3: CASSHQQGPSVVAQHF
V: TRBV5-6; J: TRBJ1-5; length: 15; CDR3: CASSLAQAGNQPQHF
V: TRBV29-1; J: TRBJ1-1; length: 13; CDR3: CSVNRDAGTEAFF
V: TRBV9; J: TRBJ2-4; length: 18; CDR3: CASSVSGTGRVPNNIQYF
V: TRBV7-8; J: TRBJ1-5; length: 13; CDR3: CAPDAGSNQPQHF
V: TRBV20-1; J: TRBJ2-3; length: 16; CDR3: CSASTFTSGVTDTQYF
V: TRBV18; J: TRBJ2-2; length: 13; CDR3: CASSPEGTGELFF
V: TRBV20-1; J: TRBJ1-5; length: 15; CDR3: CSAREFAGLNQPQHF